Below, 15 T cell receptor beta chains from the same sample are listed, as sequenced in a study of identical twins. In TCRdb, the 5' RACE reads were re-called with MiXCR into one record per CDR3 protein. Among nearly 200,000 distinct CDR3 sequences listed, roughly 15% were seen once. The sample was also linked to a second study, of T cells expressing NK-cell markers.

The material sequenced was CD8+ T cells sorted from blood. These TCRs come from a woman aged 18-29 years in good health.

The chain couples TRBV7-9 to TRBJ1-1; no reliable D call. The CDR3 has 15 residues. Germline lookup yields CDR1 SEHNR and CDR2 FQNEAQ (reference sequence). V gave up 6 bases and J gave up 5 bases, with 19 bases separating them. The CDR3 bases are TGTGCCAGCAGTTCCATCGAGGACTGGAGAACTGAAGCTTTCTTT. Translated: CASSSIEDWRTEAFF.

The chain carries TRBV20-1 and TRBJ2-3; D unresolved. There are 12 residues in the CDR3. The V gene's germline CDR1 is DFQATT and CDR2 SNEGSKA (reference sequence). V lost 6 bases and J 0 bases, leaving 7 bases between the germline ends. CDR3 in amino acids: CSATYSTDTQYF. The CDR3 DNA reads as TGCAGTGCGACGTACAGCACAGATACGCAGTATTTT.

Only a few counts were recorded for this clonotype. The chain couples TRBV11-2 to TRBJ2-4, with 7 bases matching TRBD2. There are 15 residues in the CDR3. Losses at the gene ends were 3 bases for V and 3 bases for J; bases not matched to a gene: 5. CDR1 SGHAT and CDR2 FQNNGV come from the germline V gene. CDR3 coding DNA: TGTGCCAGCAGCTTCAGGGACTACTTCAAAAACATTCAGTACTTC. This gives the protein CASSFRDYFKNIQYF.

V usage is TRBV15 and J usage is TRBJ2-3; TRBD2 is a possible D gene (5 bases). Trimming took 0 bases from V and 4 from J, leaving 8 bases between them. The CDR3 consists of 14 residues. Per germline, CDR1 LNHNV and CDR2 YYDKDF (reference sequence). The CDR3 nucleotides read TGTGCCACCAGCAGAGATAGAGGGCCAGATACGCAGTATTTT. This sequence encodes CATSRDRGPDTQYF.

This chain links TRBV7-2 with TRBJ2-3, with a weak D call TRBD2 (5 bases). V dropped 2 bases and J dropped 2 bases, with 17 bases sitting between them. Germline values: CDR1 SGHTA, CDR2 FQGNSA. The CDR3 is 17 amino acids. The CDR3: CASSLSLGEWDTDTQYF. CDR3 coding DNA: TGTGCCAGCAGCTTATCACTCGGGGAATGGGACACAGATACGCAGTATTTT.

V gene TRBV6-4 combines with J gene TRBJ2-3; D gene unclear. Between the trimmed V and J ends, which lost 4 bases and 3 bases, there was a span of 11 bases. The germline CDR1 and CDR2 sequences are MRHNA and SNTAGT. This CDR3 comprises 14 residues. The CDR3 nucleotides read TGTGCCAGCAGTGCGACGCCCGAAACAGATACGCAGTATTTT. As protein: CASSATPETDTQYF.

The chain couples TRBV25-1 to TRBJ2-1, with D possibly being TRBD1 or TRBD2 (6 bases each). This CDR3 has 15 residues. The V end was cut by 4 bases, the J end by 7 bases, with 17 bases between. Germline V gene sequence: CDR1 MGHDK, CDR2 SYGVNS. This CDR3 reads CASSVFGGAGNEQFF. The DNA for the CDR3 is TGTGCCAGCAGTGTTTTCGGGGGCGCGGGTAATGAGCAGTTCTTC.

This clonotype turned up a few times. The chain employs TRBV29-1 and TRBJ1-2; D call uncertain. The CDR3 totals 12 residues. Deletions cut 3 bases from V and 8 bases from J, with 13 bases between. Germline V gene lookup returns CDR1 SQVTM and CDR2 ANQGSEA. The CDR3 bases are TGCAGCGTTGATAAGGGATTGGAGGGCTACACCTTC. Protein product: CSVDKGLEGYTF.

The chain combines TRBV7-2 with TRBJ1-3, with D unclear. The V gene lost 2 bases and the J gene lost 1 base, with 9 bases spanning the gap. This CDR3 comprises 15 residues. Germline V gives CDR1 SGHTA, CDR2 FQGNSA. The CDR3 region is CASSLMGLSGNTIYF. CDR3 DNA sequence: TGTGCCAGCAGCTTAATGGGCCTATCTGGAAACACCATATATTTT.

This clonotype was recorded a few times. The V call is TRBV29-1, the J call TRBJ1-1, with no clear D. Germline V gives CDR1 SQVTM, CDR2 ANQGSEA. The CDR3 spans 14 residues. Trimming removed 2 bases at V and 5 bases at J, with 15 bases between. The chain's CDR3 is CSVEQLGVETEAFF. DNA of the CDR3: TGCAGCGTTGAACAGCTGGGAGTTGAAACTGAAGCTTTCTTT.

In DNA, the CDR3 is TGTGCCAGCAGGCCCGGGACAGGGACTGAAGCTTTCTTT. It specifies CASRPGTGTEAFF. The chain employs TRBV6-1 and TRBJ1-1; 9 positions match TRBD1. The germline V gene encodes CDR1 MNHNS and CDR2 SASEGT. CDR3 length: 13 amino acids. Losses at the gene ends were 6 bases for V and 5 bases for J; bases not matched to a gene: 4.

This clonotype has ten or more counts. The rearrangement joins TRBV12-3 or TRBV12-4 to TRBJ1-5, with 7 nucleotides matching TRBD1. The CDR3 is 16 residues long. The ends lost 5 bases at V and 3 bases at J; junction bases unmatched: 10. CDR3 nucleotides: TGTGCCAGCAGTCCGGGGGCAGGGGGACCCAATCAGCCCCAGCATTTT. This gives the protein CASSPGAGGPNQPQHF.

Points on this clonotype: The junction and the germline gene differ at one end; a read error may be behind it. The CDR3 region is CANSVGVTAEETQYF. CDR3 sequence (DNA): TGTGCCAACAGCGTAGGAGTAACGGCCGAAGAGACCCAGTACTTC. The genes are TRBV9 and TRBJ2-5; D ambiguous. Germline CDR1 and CDR2: SGDLS and YYNGEE. This CDR3 has 15 amino acids.

V usage is TRBV7-9 and J usage is TRBJ1-3; 7 positions agree with TRBD1. The CDR3 spans 16 residues. Germline trimming cut 5 bases from V and 5 bases from J; bases unmatched to any gene: 12. Germline CDR1 SEHNR, CDR2 FQNEAQ (reference sequence). CDR3 amino acids: CASSPSQGELRNTIYF. The CDR3 nucleotides read TGTGCCAGCAGCCCATCCCAGGGGGAGTTAAGAAACACCATATATTTT.

The chain uses TRBV9 and TRBJ2-1, with 8 bases identical to TRBD2. Looked up from germline, CDR1 is SGDLS and CDR2 is YYNGEE. The CDR3 covers 15 residues. J gave up 4 bases and V 1 base, and 4 bases lay outside the gene matches. CDR3: CASSVQVAGYNEQFF. The DNA for the CDR3 is TGTGCCAGCAGCGTACAGGTAGCGGGGTACAATGAGCAGTTCTTC. The full variable domain, with the rest looked up from reference TRBV9 and TRBJ2-1, is DSGVTQTPKHLITATGQRVTLRCSPRSGDLSVYWYQQSLDQGLQFLIQYYNGEERAKGNILERFSAQQFPDLHSELNLSSLELGDSALYFCASSVQVAGYNEQFFGPGTRLTVL.